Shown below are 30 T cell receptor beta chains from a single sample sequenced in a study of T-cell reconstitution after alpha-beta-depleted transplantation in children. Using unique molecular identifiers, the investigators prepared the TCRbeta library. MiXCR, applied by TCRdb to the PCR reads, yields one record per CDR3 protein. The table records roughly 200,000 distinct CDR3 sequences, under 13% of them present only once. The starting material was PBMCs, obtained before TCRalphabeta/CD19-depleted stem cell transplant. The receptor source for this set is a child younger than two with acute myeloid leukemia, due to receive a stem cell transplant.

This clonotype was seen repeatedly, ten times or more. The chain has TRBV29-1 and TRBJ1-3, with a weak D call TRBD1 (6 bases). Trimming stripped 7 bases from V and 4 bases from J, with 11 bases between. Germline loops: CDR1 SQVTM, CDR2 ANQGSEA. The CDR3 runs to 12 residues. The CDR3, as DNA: TGCAGCGGTGGACAGCTCGGAAACACCATATATTTT. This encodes CSGGQLGNTIYF.

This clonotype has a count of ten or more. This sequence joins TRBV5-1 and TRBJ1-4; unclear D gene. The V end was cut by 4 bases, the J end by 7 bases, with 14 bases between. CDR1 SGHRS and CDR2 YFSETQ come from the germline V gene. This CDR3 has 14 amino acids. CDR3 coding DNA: TGCGCCAGCAGCCCCGGAAACGAGGGTGAAAAACTGTTTTTT. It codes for CASSPGNEGEKLFF.

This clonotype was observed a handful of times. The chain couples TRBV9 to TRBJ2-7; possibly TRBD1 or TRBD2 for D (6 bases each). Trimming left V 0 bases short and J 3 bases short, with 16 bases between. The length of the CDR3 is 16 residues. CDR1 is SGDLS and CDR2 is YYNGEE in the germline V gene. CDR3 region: CASSVDSRGANYEQYF. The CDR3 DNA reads TGTGCCAGCAGCGTAGACTCTAGGGGGGCAAACTACGAGCAGTACTTC. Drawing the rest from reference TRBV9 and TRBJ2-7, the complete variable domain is DSGVTQTPKHLITATGQRVTLRCSPRSGDLSVYWYQQSLDQGLQFLIQYYNGEERAKGNILERFSAQQFPDLHSELNLSSLELGDSALYFCASSVDSRGANYEQYFGPGTRLTVT.

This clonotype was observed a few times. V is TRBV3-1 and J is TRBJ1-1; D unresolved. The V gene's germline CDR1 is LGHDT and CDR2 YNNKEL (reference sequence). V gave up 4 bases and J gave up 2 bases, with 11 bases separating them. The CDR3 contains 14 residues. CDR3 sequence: CASSPSETNTEAFF. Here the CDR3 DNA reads TGTGCCAGCAGCCCCTCGGAAACAAACACTGAAGCTTTCTTT.

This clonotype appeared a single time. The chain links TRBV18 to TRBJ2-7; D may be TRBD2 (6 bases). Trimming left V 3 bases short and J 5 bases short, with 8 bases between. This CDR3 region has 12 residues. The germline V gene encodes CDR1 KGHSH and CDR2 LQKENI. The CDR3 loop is CASSPRRDEQYF. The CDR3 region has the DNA TGTGCCAGCTCACCCCGGAGGGACGAGCAGTACTTC.

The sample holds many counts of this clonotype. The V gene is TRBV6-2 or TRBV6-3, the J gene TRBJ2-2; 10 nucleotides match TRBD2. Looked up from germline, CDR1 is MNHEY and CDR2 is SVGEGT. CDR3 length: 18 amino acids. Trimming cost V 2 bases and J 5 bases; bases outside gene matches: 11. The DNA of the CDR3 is TGTGCCAGCAGTTACCGGGGACTAGCGCCATCTACGACCGGGGAGCTGTTTTTT. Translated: CASSYRGLAPSTTGELFF.

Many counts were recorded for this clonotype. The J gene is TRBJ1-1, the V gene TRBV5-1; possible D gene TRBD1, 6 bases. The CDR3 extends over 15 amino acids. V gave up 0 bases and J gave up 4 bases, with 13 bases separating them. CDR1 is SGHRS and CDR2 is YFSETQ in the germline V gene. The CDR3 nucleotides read TGCGCCAGCAGCTTGGGCTGGGGGGCGGTCACTGAAGCTTTCTTT. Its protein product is CASSLGWGAVTEAFF. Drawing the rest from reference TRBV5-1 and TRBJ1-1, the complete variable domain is KAGVTQTPRYLIKTRGQQVTLSCSPISGHRSVSWYQQTPGQGLQFLFEYFSETQRNKGNFPGRFSGRQFSNSRSEMNVSTLELGDSALYLCASSLGWGAVTEAFFGQGTRLTVV.

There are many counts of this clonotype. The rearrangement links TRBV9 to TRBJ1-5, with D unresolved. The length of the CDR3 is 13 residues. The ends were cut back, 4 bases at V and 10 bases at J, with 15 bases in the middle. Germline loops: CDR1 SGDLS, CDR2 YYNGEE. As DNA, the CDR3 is TGTGCCAGCAGCCCACATGGCGTGGGTCCCCAGCATTTT. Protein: CASSPHGVGPQHF.

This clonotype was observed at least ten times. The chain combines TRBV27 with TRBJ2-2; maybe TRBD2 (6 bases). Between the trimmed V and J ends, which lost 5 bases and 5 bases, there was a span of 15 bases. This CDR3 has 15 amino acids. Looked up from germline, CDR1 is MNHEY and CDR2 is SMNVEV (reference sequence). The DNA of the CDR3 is TGTGCCAGCAGTCCCCGACTAGAGAGGACCGGGGAGCTGTTTTTT. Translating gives CASSPRLERTGELFF.

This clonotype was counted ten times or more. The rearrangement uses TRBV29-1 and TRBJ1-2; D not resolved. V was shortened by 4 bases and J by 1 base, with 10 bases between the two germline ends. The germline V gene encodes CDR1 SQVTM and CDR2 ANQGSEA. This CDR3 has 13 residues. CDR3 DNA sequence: TGCAGCGTTGGCATTCCGGATAACTATGGCTACACCTTC. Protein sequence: CSVGIPDNYGYTF.

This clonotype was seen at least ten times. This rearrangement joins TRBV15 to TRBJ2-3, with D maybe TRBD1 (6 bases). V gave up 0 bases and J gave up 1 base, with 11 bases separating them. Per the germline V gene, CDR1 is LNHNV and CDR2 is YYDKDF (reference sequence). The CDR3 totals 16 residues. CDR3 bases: TGTGCCACCAGCAGAGATAAGAGACAGGGCACAGATACGCAGTATTTT. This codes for CATSRDKRQGTDTQYF.

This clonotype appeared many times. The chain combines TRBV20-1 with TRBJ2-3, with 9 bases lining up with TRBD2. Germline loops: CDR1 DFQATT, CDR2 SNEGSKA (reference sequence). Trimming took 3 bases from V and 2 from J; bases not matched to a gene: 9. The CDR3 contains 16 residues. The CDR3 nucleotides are TGCAGTGCTAGGGCGGGGGGGGGCCTATTCACAGATACGCAGTATTTT. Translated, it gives CSARAGGGLFTDTQYF.

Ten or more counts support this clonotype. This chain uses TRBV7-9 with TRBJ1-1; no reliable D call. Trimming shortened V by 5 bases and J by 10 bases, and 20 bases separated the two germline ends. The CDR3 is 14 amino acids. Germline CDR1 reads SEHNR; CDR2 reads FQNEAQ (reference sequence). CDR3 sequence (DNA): TGTGCCAGCAGCCTACTCCACAGTCGGCAGGTAGCTTTCTTT. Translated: CASSLLHSRQVAFF.

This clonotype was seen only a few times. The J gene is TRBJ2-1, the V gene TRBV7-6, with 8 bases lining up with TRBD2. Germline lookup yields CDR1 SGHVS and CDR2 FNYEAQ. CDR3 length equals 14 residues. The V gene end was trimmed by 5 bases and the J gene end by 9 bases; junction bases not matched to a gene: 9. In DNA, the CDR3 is TGTGCCAGCAGCCCCGGACTAGCCAGTAGTGAGCAGTTCTTC. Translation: CASSPGLASSEQFF. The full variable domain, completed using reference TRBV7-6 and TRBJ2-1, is GAGVSQSPRYKVTKRGQDVALRCDPISGHVSLYWYRQALGQGPEFLTYFNYEAQQDKSGLPNDRFSAERPEGSISTLTIQRTEQRDSAMYRCASSPGLASSEQFFGPGTRLTVL.

The CDR3: CASSPRAKNIQYF. In nucleotides, the CDR3 is TGTGCCAGCAGTCCTCGAGCCAAAAACATTCAGTACTTC. The V and J genes are TRBV6-5 and TRBJ2-4; D remains ambiguous. Trimming removed 5 bases from V and 0 bases from J, with 5 bases in between. Germline V gene lookup returns CDR1 MNHEY and CDR2 SVGAGI. The CDR3 is 13 residues long.

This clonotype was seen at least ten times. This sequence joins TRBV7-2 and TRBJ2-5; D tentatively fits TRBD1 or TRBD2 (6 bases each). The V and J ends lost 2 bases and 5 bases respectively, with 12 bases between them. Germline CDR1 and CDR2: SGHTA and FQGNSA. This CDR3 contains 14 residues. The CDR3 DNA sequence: TGTGCCAGCAGCTTAATCCGGGGGCGGGAGACCCAGTACTTC. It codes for CASSLIRGRETQYF.

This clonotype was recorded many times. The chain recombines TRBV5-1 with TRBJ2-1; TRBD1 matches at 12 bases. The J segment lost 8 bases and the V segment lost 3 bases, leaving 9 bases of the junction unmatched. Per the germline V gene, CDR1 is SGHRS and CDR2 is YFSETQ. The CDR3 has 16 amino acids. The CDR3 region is CASSSGQGASLDEQFF. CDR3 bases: TGCGCCAGCAGCTCGGGACAGGGGGCGTCGTTGGATGAGCAGTTCTTC. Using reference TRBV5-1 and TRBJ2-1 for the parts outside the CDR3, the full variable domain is KAGVTQTPRYLIKTRGQQVTLSCSPISGHRSVSWYQQTPGQGLQFLFEYFSETQRNKGNFPGRFSGRQFSNSRSEMNVSTLELGDSALYLCASSSGQGASLDEQFFGPGTRLTVL.

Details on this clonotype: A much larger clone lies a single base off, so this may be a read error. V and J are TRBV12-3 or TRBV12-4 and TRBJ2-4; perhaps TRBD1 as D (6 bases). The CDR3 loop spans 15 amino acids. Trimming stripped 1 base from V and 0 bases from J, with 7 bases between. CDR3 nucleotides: TGTGCCAGCAGTTTAGGGGGGCTAGCCAAAAACATTCAGTACTTC. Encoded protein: CASSLGGLAKNIQYF.

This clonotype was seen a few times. The CDR3 spells CAWSSPGNAGNTIYF. The CDR3 DNA is TGTGCCTGGAGTTCCCCAGGGAACGCTGGAAACACCATATATTTT. V is TRBV30 and J is TRBJ1-3, with D possibly being TRBD1 (5 bases). Germline CDR1 is GTSNPN and CDR2 is SVGIG (reference sequence). The length of the CDR3 is 15 residues. Trimming stripped 2 bases from V and 2 bases from J, with 13 bases between.

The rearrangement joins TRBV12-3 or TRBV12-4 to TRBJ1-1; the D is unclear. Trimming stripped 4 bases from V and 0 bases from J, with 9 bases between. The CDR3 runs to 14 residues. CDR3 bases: TGTGCCAGCAGTTATGGCAGCATGAACACTGAAGCTTTCTTT. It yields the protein CASSYGSMNTEAFF.

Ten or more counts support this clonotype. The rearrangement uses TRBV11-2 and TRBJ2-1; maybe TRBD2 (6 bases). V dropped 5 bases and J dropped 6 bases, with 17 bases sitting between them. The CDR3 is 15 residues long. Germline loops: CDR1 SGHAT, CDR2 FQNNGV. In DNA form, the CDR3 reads TGTGCCAGCAGCACGGGAGCCGCAGGCTTCAATGAGCAGTTCTTC. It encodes CASSTGAAGFNEQFF.

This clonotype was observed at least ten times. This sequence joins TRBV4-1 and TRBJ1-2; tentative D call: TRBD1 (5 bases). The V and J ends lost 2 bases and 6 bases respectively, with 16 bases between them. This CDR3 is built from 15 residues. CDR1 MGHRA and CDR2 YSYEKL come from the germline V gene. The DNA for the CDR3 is TGCGCCAGCAGCCAAAGGCTGGGGGAACCGCATGGCTACACCTTC. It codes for CASSQRLGEPHGYTF.

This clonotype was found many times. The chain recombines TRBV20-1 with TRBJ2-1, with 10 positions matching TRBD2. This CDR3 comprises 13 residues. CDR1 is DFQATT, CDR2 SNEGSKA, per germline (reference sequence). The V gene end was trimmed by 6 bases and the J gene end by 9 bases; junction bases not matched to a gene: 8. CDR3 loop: CSAYLAGAGEQFF. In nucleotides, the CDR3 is TGCAGTGCCTACCTAGCGGGAGCTGGTGAGCAGTTCTTC.

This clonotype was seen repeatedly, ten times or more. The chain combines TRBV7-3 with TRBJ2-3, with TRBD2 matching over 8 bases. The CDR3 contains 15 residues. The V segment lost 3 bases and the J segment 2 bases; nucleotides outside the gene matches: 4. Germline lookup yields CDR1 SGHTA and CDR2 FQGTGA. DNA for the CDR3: TGTGCCAGCAGCTTGATAGCGGGGCACACAGATACGCAGTATTTT. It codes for CASSLIAGHTDTQYF.

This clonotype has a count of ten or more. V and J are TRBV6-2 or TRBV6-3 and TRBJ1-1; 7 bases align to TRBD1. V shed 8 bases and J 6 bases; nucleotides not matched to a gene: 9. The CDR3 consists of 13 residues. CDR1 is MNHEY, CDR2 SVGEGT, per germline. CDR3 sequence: CASGQPGQPEAFF. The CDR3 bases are TGTGCCAGCGGGCAGCCGGGACAGCCTGAAGCTTTCTTT.

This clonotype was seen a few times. The CDR3 loop is CASSPRRNSHEQYF. The CDR3 DNA reads TGTGCCAGCAGCCCCCGACGGAATAGCCACGAGCAGTACTTC. The chain links TRBV13 to TRBJ2-7; no firm D call. CDR1 is PRHDT and CDR2 is FYEKMQ in the germline V gene (reference sequence). The CDR3 length is 14 residues. The V end was cut by 5 bases, the J end by 5 bases, with 16 bases between.

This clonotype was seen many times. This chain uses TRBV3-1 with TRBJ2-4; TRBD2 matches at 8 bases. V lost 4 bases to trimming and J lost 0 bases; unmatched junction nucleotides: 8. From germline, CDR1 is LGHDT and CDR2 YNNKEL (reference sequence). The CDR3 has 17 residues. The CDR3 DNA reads TGTGCCAGCAGCCTAAAAACGGGGGGGTTAGCCAAAAACATTCAGTACTTC. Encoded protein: CASSLKTGGLAKNIQYF.

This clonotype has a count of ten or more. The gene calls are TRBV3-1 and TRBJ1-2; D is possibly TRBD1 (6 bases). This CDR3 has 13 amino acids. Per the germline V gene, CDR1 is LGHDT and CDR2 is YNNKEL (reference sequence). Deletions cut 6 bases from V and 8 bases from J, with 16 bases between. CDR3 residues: CASSPDRTAGYTF. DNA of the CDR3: TGTGCCAGCAGTCCCGACAGGACGGCCGGCTACACCTTC.

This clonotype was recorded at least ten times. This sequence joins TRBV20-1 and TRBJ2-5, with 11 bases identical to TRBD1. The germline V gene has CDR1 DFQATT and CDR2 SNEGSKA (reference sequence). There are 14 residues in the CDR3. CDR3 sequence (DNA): TGCAGCGGGACCGGGACAGGGGGCCAAGAGACCCAGTACTTC. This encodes CSGTGTGGQETQYF.

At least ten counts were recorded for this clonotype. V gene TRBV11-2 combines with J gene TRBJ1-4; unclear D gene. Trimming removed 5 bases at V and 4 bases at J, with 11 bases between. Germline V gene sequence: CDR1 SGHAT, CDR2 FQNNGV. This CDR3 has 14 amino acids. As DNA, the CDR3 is TGTGCCAGCAGCCAGTCCGCTATTAATGAAAAACTGTTTTTT. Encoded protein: CASSQSAINEKLFF.